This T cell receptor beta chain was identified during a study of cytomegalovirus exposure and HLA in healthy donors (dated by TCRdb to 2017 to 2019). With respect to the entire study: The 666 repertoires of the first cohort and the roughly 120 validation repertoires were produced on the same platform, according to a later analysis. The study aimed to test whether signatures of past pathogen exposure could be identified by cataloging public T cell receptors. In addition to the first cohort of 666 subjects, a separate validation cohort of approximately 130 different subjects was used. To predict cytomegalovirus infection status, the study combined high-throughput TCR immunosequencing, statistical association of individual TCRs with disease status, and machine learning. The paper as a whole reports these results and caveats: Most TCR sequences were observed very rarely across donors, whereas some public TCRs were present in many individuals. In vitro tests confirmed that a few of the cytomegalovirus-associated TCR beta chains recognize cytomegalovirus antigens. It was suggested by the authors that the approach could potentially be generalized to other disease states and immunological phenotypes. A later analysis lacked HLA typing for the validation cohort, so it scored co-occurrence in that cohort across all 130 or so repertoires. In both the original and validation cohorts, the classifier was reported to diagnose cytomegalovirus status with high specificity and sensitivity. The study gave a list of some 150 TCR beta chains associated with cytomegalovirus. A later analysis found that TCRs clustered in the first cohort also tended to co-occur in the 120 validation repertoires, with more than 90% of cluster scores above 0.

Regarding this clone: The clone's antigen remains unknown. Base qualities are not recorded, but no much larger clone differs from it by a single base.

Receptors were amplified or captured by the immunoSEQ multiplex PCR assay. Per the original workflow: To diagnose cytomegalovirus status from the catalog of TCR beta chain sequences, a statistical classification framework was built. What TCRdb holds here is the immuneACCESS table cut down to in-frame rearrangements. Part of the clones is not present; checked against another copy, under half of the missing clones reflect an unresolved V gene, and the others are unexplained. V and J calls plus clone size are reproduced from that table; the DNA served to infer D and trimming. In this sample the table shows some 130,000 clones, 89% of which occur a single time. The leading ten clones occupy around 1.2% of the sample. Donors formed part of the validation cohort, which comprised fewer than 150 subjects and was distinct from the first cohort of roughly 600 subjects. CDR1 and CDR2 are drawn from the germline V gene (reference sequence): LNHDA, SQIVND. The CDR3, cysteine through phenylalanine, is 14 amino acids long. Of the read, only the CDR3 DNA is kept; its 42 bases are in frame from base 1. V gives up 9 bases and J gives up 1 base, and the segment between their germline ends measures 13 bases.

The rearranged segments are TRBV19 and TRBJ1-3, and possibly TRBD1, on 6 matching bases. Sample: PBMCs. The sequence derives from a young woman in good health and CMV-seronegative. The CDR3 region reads CASRSGQSGNTIYF. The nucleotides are TGTGCCAGCCGGAGTGGACAGTCTGGAAACACCATATATTTT.